This T cell receptor beta chain was obtained from a study of shared clonotypes between healthy human individuals (dated by TCRdb to the early 2020s). For the study in its entirety: The cohort included three men and a couple of women between 18 and 49 years of age. For each donor, CD4 naive and CD4 memory were each run on three plates, CD8 naive on two plates, and CD8 memory on one plate. The study deeply sequenced blood TCR repertoires of about 5 healthy adults to estimate repertoire size and the extent of clonotype sharing between individuals. To increase sequencing depth and limit assay-specific biases, TCR repertoire library preparation and sequencing were carried out by different laboratories using diverse techniques. Between about 0.85 and 9.5 billion PBMCs per donor were obtained by leukapheresis.

With regard to this clone: What this receptor recognizes is not known. One base away there is no much larger clone; base qualities are not given.

TCR CDR3 regions were amplified from genomic DNA by multiplex PCR using the deep immunoSEQ assay. Extracted genomic DNA from each cell subset was spread evenly across all wells of several immunoSEQ 96-well plates, with each plate serving as a replicate. For sorted subsets, approximately 210 ng of genomic DNA, equivalent to 30,000 or so T cell genomes, went into each replicate PCR. The purified libraries were quantified using a Qubit 3.0 fluorometer, sized with a Bioanalyzer 2100, and then quantified again using the KAPA Library Quantification kit. A separate single-read 150-cycle Illumina NextSeq 550 flow cell was used to sequence each immunoSEQ 96-well plate. Per the original workflow: Because the immunoSEQ output included only junctional sequences and no quality scores, the filtering could not be the same as the filtering used for full-length reads. To assign V/J genes and CDR3, sequences were annotated against IMGT germline references using PyIR, a Python wrapper for IgBLAST v1.9. Reads with weak V/J assignments (E-value above 1e-6), missing CDR3, stop codons, out-of-frame junctions, or ambiguous translated residues were removed. V3J clonotypes were defined as sequences sharing the same inferred V gene, J gene, and CDR3 amino acid sequence. Percentage overlap between repertoires was calculated by dividing the number of shared unique clonotypes by the size of the smaller repertoire. RTK rarefaction, the Chao1 estimator, and Recon v2.1 estimates of unobserved clonotypes were used to assess repertoire richness. OLGA was used to compute generation probabilities for all TCRbeta clonotypes that the gDNA method yielded from a handful of donors. Here the immuneACCESS table is served through TCRdb, limited to in-frame sequences with V and J called. Missing clones are a known gap in these copies; in checked studies unresolved V genes cover under half, and the rest lacks a known reason. V, J and clone size are taken as reported in that table, and D and trimming were inferred from the DNA itself. This sample has about 610,000 clones in its table, and 96% of those were observed once. The top ten clonotypes cover approximately 0.1% of the sample.

On the study overall, not on this receptor specifically: Sharing across four donors was observed for approximately 5% of naive CD4, 3% to 3.5% of naive CD8, about 2.5% of memory CD4, and roughly 0.4% of memory CD8 clonotypes. The genetic and exposure-history diversity represented was limited by the small number of donors. Rarefaction of sorted-subset datasets indicated incomplete sequencing despite the large sequencing depth. Clonotypes shared by all four sorted-subset donors showed higher generation probabilities than non-shared clonotypes. Based on pairwise subsampling, the degree of clonotype sharing among donors was expected to be affected by sequencing depth. Sampling was restricted to blood, and TCR repertoires in tissue are likely to differ from TCR repertoires in blood. Estimated clonotype richness was generally larger for naive than for memory subsets.

CD8 naive samples consisted of CD45RO-negative cells that were positively selected for CCR7, yielding a CD45RA+CCR7+ population without TemRA cells. Donors were healthy HIV-negative adults with no recently reported acute infections or vaccinations. Every donor was a Caucasian adult living in Nashville, Tennessee, USA. Blood was obtained by leukapheresis, after which PBMCs were separated by Ficoll-Histopaque density gradient centrifugation and cryopreserved in liquid nitrogen vapor phase. Analytical flow cytometry was used to check the purity and quantity of every magnetically sorted T cell population. Each sorted fraction had its genomic DNA isolated and then quantified by UV absorbance on a Nanodrop 2000c. Germline trimming: 2 bases from V, 4 bases from J; junction bases outside gene matches: 12. CDR1 and CDR2 were assigned from the germline V gene (reference sequence) as MNHEY and SMNVEV. The cysteine opens and the phenylalanine closes a CDR3 of 18 amino acids. Kept here is only the CDR3 DNA, which spans 54 bases and is read in frame from base 1.

The sequencing sample was made of naive CD8+ T cells sorted from blood. Read against the paper, the sample's cell subset or site label means: CD45RA+CCR7+. Recombination joined TRBV27 with TRBJ1-4; the central 8 bases match TRBD1. This clonotype was obtained from a woman in her thirties in good health. The DNA reads as follows: TGTGCCAGCAGTTTAATGGGTGGACAGGGACCCCATAATGAAAAACTGTTTTTT. It is translated as CASSLMGGQGPHNEKLFF.